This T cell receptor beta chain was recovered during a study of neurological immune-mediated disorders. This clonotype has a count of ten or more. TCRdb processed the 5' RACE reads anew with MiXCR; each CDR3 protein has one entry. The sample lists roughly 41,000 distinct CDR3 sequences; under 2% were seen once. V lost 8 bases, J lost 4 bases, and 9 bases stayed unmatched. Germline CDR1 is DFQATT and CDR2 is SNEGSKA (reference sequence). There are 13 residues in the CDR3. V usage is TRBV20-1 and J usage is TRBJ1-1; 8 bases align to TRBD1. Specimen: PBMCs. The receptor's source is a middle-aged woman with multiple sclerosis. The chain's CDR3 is CSPRQGQGTEAFF. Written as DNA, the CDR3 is TGCAGTCCTCGACAGGGGCAGGGCACTGAAGCTTTCTTT.